This T cell receptor beta chain was recorded in a study of T cell repertoires and HLA-DP antigens (dated by TCRdb to the late 2010s). Turning to the overall study: The study used an in vitro model of CD4+ T cell alloreactivity in which transduced HeLa cells presented allogeneic HLA-DP. The two alloantigens modelled structurally similar versus dissimilar alloantigens, differing from self at one and approximately eleven peptide-binding groove amino acids, respectively. An average DNA input of roughly 200 ng was used for sorted CD137+CD4+ samples, compared with roughly 1,300 ng for pre-culture CD4+ samples. Of the three donors, two were male and one was female, and their ages ranged from the 18-to-29 age band up to the 60-to-69 age band. Here is what the overall study found, with its caveats: Limitations were identified as the inclusion of only three donors, the use of a non-physiological HeLa antigen-presenting system, and the use of total CD4+ responder cells. Naive and memory CD4+ repertoires were not analysed separately. Similar clonality (approximately 0.36) was observed for sorted CD137+ cells against both alloantigens, and this clonality was much higher than that observed in pre-culture samples (around 0.041). Average cumulative frequency of clones undetected before culture was 36.3% against one allele and around 50% against the other.

TCRB CDR3 regions were amplified with the immunoSEQ multiplex PCR using forward primers for 54 TRBV segments and reverse primers for 13 TRBJ segments. Pre-culture CD4+ samples were sequenced at deep resolution with a target of approximately 180,000 T cell genomes. Sequencing of the amplicons on an Illumina HiSeq System generated 87 bp reads spanning the CDR3. The paper's processing steps were these. PCR and sequencing errors in the reads were corrected, and CDR3 regions were defined by aligning to IMGT reference sequences. Synthetic template pools were used to estimate counts of templates and unique rearrangements. Clonality was calculated as 1 minus Pielou's evenness. The Daley-Smith estimator was used to estimate richness. Repertoire overlap was measured with Morisita's index. Clones present in cultured samples but not detected in the pre-culture repertoire of the same donor were defined as low-abundance clones. TCRdb carries this immuneACCESS record with in-frame sequences only. Its versions omit some clonotypes, under half of them owing to an unresolved V gene in the studies checked, with the rest unexplained. That table supplies the V and J calls and clone size; D and trimming were determined from the DNA. This sample gives some 110,000 clones in total; 80% to 95% of them show up just once. The leading ten clones occupy about 0.27% of the sample.

Magnetic bead negative selection was used to isolate untouched CD4+ T cells from Ficoll-separated PBMC, with purity averaging about 98%. Using magnetic beads, untouched CD4+ T cells were isolated from Ficoll-separated PBMC at about 97.7% purity, with only negligible CD8+ contamination. Peripheral blood mononuclear cells were supplied by the buffy coats of a few healthy blood donors, who served as the study donors. Each of the three donors was CMV seronegative. The DNeasy Blood & Tissue Kit was used to extract genomic DNA. TCRB sequencing was performed on genomic DNA from sorted CD137+CD4+ cells and pre-culture CD4+ baseline samples from each subject. The junction shows trimming of 1 base on V and 0 bases on J, and the gene matches do not reach 5 bases of it. CDR1 and CDR2, per the germline V gene, are SGHRS and YFSETQ. CDR3 length: 17 amino acids, cysteine to phenylalanine. Only CDR3 DNA is held: 51 bases, read in frame from base 1.

A word on this clone: What antigen it recognizes has not been identified. The sample holds no much larger clone one base away, and base qualities are not on file.

The receptor was derived from a woman aged 18-35 years in good health and CMV-seronegative. The source material was CD4+ T cells from PBMCs. The sequence links TRBV5-1 to TRBJ2-2, and TRBD1 aligns with 8 junction nucleotides. The CDR3 has the sequence CASSLWVTGANTGELFF. The sequenced DNA is TGCGCCAGCAGCTTGTGGGTGACAGGGGCGAACACCGGGGAGCTGTTTTTT.